These T cell receptor beta chains were read from a single sample in a study of Ad26.COV2.S vaccination and SARS-CoV-2 variants. Assay: immunoSEQ multiplex PCR; the TCRdb copy retains only in-frame clones and omits some. The repertoire includes about 480,000 clones, 87% of them detected once, and 13% sits in the top ten. This sample comprised peripheral blood, obtained in a trial of Ad26.COV2.S vaccine versus placebo. These receptors were taken from a person between 18 and 60 years old who received the Ad26.COV2.S COVID-19 vaccine or a placebo. CDR3s include the opening cysteine and the closing phenylalanine or tryptophan. The D gene is left open where the match is weak. Clone size is shown for a subset of rows, as once, few, many or a class of expanded clone.

CASSVSGRAGTDTQYF,TGTGCCAGCAGCGTCAGCGGGAGGGCAGGCACAGATACGCAGTATTTT,TRBD2,TRBJ2-3,TRBV9,.
CASSLPTGVQYF,TGTGCCAGCAGCTTGCCCACAGGGGTGCAGTACTTC,TRBD1,TRBJ2-7,TRBV5-4,.
CASIGTGGSGEQFF,TGTGCCAGTATTGGGACAGGGGGCTCCGGTGAGCAGTTCTTC,TRBD1,TRBJ2-1,TRBV19,.
CASSQDQDTQYF,TGTGCCAGCAGTCAAGACCAAGATACGCAGTATTTT,.,TRBJ2-3,TRBV3-1/TRBV3-2,.
CASSNLAGYETQYF,TGTGCCAGCAGCAATCTAGCGGGCTACGAGACCCAGTACTTC,TRBD2,TRBJ2-5,TRBV11-2,.
CASGPSGTYEQYF,TGTGCCAGCGGGCCCAGCGGGACCTACGAGCAGTACTTC,TRBD2,TRBJ2-7,TRBV27,.
CASSFDRAGEKLFF,TGTGCCAGCAGTTTTGACAGGGCGGGCGAAAAACTGTTTTTT,TRBD1,TRBJ1-4,TRBV6-5,once
CASSLTGVSGELFF,TGTGCCAGCAGTTTAACAGGGGTGTCCGGGGAGCTGTTTTTT,TRBD1,TRBJ2-2,TRBV28,.
CAWQVTGGILNEKLFF,TGTGCCTGGCAGGTGACGGGCGGGATTCTTAATGAAAAACTGTTTTTT,.,TRBJ1-4,TRBV30,.
CASSLGLEIKPYEQYF,TGTGCCAGCAGTTTGGGACTGGAGATTAAACCCTACGAGCAGTACTTC,.,TRBJ2-7,TRBV6-2/TRBV6-3,.
CASRAGTGVTEAFF,TGTGCCAGCAGAGCCGGGACAGGGGTCACTGAAGCTTTCTTT,TRBD1,TRBJ1-1,TRBV6-4,once
CASSLNGGDTQYF,TGTGCCAGCAGCTTGAATGGGGGAGATACGCAGTATTTT,.,TRBJ2-3,TRBV7-9,.
CASSRGRSGTGDGELFF,TGTGCCAGCTCCCGTGGGCGATCCGGGACAGGGGACGGGGAGCTGTTTTTT,TRBD1,TRBJ2-2,TRBV18,.
CASSQTPGFSGNTIYF,TGTGCCAGCAGTCAAACCCCCGGGTTCTCTGGAAACACCATATATTTT,.,TRBJ1-3,TRBV28,.
CASSPLGPYGYTF,TGTGCCAGCAGCCCCCTCGGTCCCTATGGCTACACCTTC,.,TRBJ1-2,TRBV14,once
CASSLGGLGGEQFF,TGTGCCAGCAGCTTAGGTGGTCTAGGAGGTGAGCAGTTCTTC,.,TRBJ2-1,TRBV7-9,.
CASSPGGRGMNTEAFF,TGTGCCAGCTCACCTGGGGGTCGGGGCATGAACACTGAAGCTTTCTTT,.,TRBJ1-1,TRBV18,.
CAISESARAEAFF,TGTGCCATCAGTGAGTCAGCCAGGGCTGAAGCTTTCTTT,.,TRBJ1-1,TRBV10-3,.
CASSLGAGSPLHF,TGTGCCAGCAGTTTAGGTGCCGGTTCACCCCTCCACTTT,.,TRBJ1-6,TRBV28,.
CASSESGGYQPQHF,TGTGCCAGCAGTGAATCTGGTGGTTATCAGCCCCAGCATTTT,.,TRBJ1-5,TRBV25-1,few
CATTSRLPGELFF,TGTGCCACCACTTCCCGACTGCCCGGGGAGCTGTTTTTT,.,TRBJ2-2,TRBV3-1/TRBV3-2,.
CASSLSGGQGAGETQYF,TGTGCCAGCAGTTTATCGGGAGGACAGGGGGCAGGAGAGACCCAGTACTTC,TRBD1,TRBJ2-5,TRBV27,.
CSVDGLAGGRSSYNEQFF,TGCAGCGTTGATGGGCTAGCGGGAGGCCGGAGCTCCTACAATGAGCAGTTCTTC,TRBD2,TRBJ2-1,TRBV29-1,.
CASSLAGSDEQFF,TGTGCCAGCAGTTTAGCCGGGAGTGATGAGCAGTTCTTC,.,TRBJ2-1,TRBV27,.
CASSLLESTGELFF,TGTGCCAGCAGTTTATTGGAGTCCACCGGGGAGCTGTTTTTT,.,TRBJ2-2,TRBV28,.
CAGTTGGQETQYF,TGTGCCGGAACGACAGGGGGGCAAGAGACCCAGTACTTC,TRBD1,TRBJ2-5,TRBV30,.
CASSALGQPNQPQHF,TGTGCCAGCAGTGCCTTGGGACAGCCCAATCAGCCCCAGCATTTT,TRBD1,TRBJ1-5,TRBV27,.
CASRRTPIGLPRPGELFF,TGTGCCAGCAGGCGCACCCCTATAGGACTACCCAGGCCCGGGGAGCTGTTTTTT,.,TRBJ2-2,TRBV7-9,.
CASSVASGSATEAFF,TGTGCCAGCAGCGTAGCATCCGGGTCGGCAACTGAAGCTTTCTTT,.,TRBJ1-1,TRBV9,.
CASSPGGTSNEQFF,TGTGCCAGCAGCCCCGGGGGGACCTCTAATGAGCAGTTCTTC,TRBD2,TRBJ2-1,TRBV9,few
CASSLGAGASYEQYF,TGTGCCAGCAGCTTAGGAGCGGGAGCTTCCTACGAGCAGTACTTC,TRBD2,TRBJ2-7,TRBV7-3,.
CASSTTGGSRETQYF,TGCGCCAGCAGCACGACAGGGGGTAGTCGAGAGACCCAGTACTTC,TRBD1,TRBJ2-5,TRBV5-1,.
CASSPGTSGPTDTQYF,TGTGCCAGCAGCCCGGGGACTAGCGGCCCCACAGATACGCAGTATTTT,TRBD2,TRBJ2-3,TRBV5-6,.
CASSLRGRDGYTF,TGTGCCAGCAGCTTACGGGGGCGGGATGGCTACACCTTC,.,TRBJ1-2,TRBV5-6,.